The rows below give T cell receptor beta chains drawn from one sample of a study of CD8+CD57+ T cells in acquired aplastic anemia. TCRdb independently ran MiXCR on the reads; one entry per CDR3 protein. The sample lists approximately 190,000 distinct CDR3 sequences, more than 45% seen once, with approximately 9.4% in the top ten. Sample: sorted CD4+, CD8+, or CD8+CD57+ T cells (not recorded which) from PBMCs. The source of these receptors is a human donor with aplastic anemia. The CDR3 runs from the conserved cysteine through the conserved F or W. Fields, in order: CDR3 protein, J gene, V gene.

CDR3aa: CASSLEETQYF; j_gene: TRBJ2-5; v_gene: TRBV12-3/TRBV12-4
CDR3aa: CAGSYARTSGAYYEQYF; j_gene: TRBJ2-7; v_gene: TRBV6-2/TRBV6-3
CDR3aa: CSATREGIFTDTQYF; j_gene: TRBJ2-3; v_gene: TRBV20-1
CDR3aa: CAISELTYNEQFF; j_gene: TRBJ2-1; v_gene: TRBV10-3
CDR3aa: CASTLGSNYGYTF; j_gene: TRBJ1-2; v_gene: TRBV28
CDR3aa: CASSRMGQGFNYGYTF; j_gene: TRBJ1-2; v_gene: TRBV5-6
CDR3aa: CSASGPWSGANVLTF; j_gene: TRBJ2-6; v_gene: TRBV20-1
CDR3aa: CASSPLGQGGELFF; j_gene: TRBJ2-2; v_gene: TRBV7-3
CDR3aa: CASSLKWAIDEKLFF; j_gene: TRBJ1-4; v_gene: TRBV7-8
CDR3aa: CAWSREISQPQHF; j_gene: TRBJ1-5; v_gene: TRBV30
CDR3aa: CATSPGLGGGTDTQYF; j_gene: TRBJ2-3; v_gene: TRBV24-1
CDR3aa: CASSSHQQTGVGKPQHF; j_gene: TRBJ1-5; v_gene: TRBV11-1
CDR3aa: CASSKWGESNQPQHF; j_gene: TRBJ1-5; v_gene: TRBV4-1
CDR3aa: CASSMIGQGQETQYF; j_gene: TRBJ2-5; v_gene: TRBV19
CDR3aa: CASSLVEMETQFF; j_gene: TRBJ2-1; v_gene: TRBV7-2
CDR3aa: CAIRGLGVNTEAFF; j_gene: TRBJ1-1; v_gene: TRBV10-3
CDR3aa: CASRTLGGKEQFF; j_gene: TRBJ2-1; v_gene: TRBV19
CDR3aa: CASSYQEGYEQYF; j_gene: TRBJ2-7; v_gene: TRBV7-3
CDR3aa: CAPGQPNTEAFF; j_gene: TRBJ1-1; v_gene: TRBV24-1
CDR3aa: CASSSTPNTGELFF; j_gene: TRBJ2-2; v_gene: TRBV11-1
CDR3aa: CASSEPTEDIGGGGYTF; j_gene: TRBJ1-2; v_gene: TRBV25-1
CDR3aa: CATSDVGQPQHF; j_gene: TRBJ1-5; v_gene: TRBV24-1
CDR3aa: CSALFGAGDGYTF; j_gene: TRBJ1-2; v_gene: TRBV20-1
CDR3aa: CASSRAYRGRGTGELFF; j_gene: TRBJ2-2; v_gene: TRBV12-3/TRBV12-4